This entry is about one TCR beta chain. Germline loops: CDR1 SEHNR, CDR2 FQNEAQ (reference sequence). Trimming stripped 2 bases from V and 2 bases from J, with 10 bases between. CDR3 length equals 15 residues. The second PCR ran about 6 to 12 cycles with a sample-barcoded 5' primer and J-beta primers. TCRdb fed the 5' RACE reads into MiXCR, producing one record per CDR3 protein. This sample yields about 970,000 distinct CDR3 sequences, of which approximately 50% are seen a single time; about a fifth belongs to the top ten. This sample is part of a study of blood T cells in healthy people across ages. The origin of this receptor is a woman aged 55-70 years in good health. This chain links TRBV7-9 with TRBJ2-1, with D unresolved. The specimen sequenced was blood. DNA of the CDR3: TGTGCCAGCAGCTTACCCACCGAGACCTACAATGAGCAGTTCTTC. It specifies CASSLPTETYNEQFF.